This TCR beta chain was found in a study of persistence of HIV-infected CD4 T cells. Study summary: Median time on suppressive ART was about eight years. Study outcomes and limitations: TCR oligoclonality correlated with proviral oligoclonality in the same sorted populations.

The stimulus was lysate of CMV-infected fibroblasts, roughly 9.2 ug/mL. CD40L-negative CD69-negative CD45RO-high memory CD4+ T cells were sorted as populations depleted of antigen-responding cells. This was the immunoSEQ version 4 assay in survey mode. Measured with immunoSEQ multiplex PCR; TCRdb has only the in-frame clones, and not every one. The data hold around 35,000 clones, with less than 90% observed a single time. This clone has more than one count but fewer than ten. Its antigen is as yet unknown. Trimming pared 2 bases from V and 8 bases from J, leaving 19 bases between. This CDR3 contains 16 residues. Germline CDR1 reads SGHDT; CDR2 reads YYEEEE.

The origin of this receptor is an adult man with HIV who was CMV-seropositive. The V call is TRBV5-6, the J call TRBJ1-4; D is perhaps TRBD1 (5 bases). This specimen was CD4+ T cells sorted from PBMCs after roughly 19-hour stimulation, taken from a patient who received antiretroviral therapy. CDR3 region: CASSLGPRGGEEKLFF. CDR3 nucleotide sequence: TGTGCCAGCAGCTTAGGACCCCGGGGGGGAGAGGAAAAACTGTTTTTT.